The rows below give T cell receptor beta chains drawn from one sample of a study of monozygotic twins with inflammatory bowel disease. TCRdb re-called the 5' RACE reads; every CDR3 protein appears as one record, without DNA. Recorded for this sample: about 85,000 distinct CDR3 sequences. The sample comprised blood. The receptor source for this set is a human donor with ulcerative colitis or Crohn's disease, or a healthy co-twin of an affected twin (not recorded which). Each CDR3 is given with its conserved first and last residue.

v_call,j_call,cdr3_length,cdr3_aa
TRBV10-2,TRBJ2-5,13,CASSLLTGETQYF
TRBV29-1,TRBJ1-5,14,CSAQTGDSNQPQHF
TRBV7-8,TRBJ2-1,15,CASSLTSPGYNEQFF
TRBV5-5,TRBJ2-2,16,CASSFGRGTVTGELFF
TRBV5-5,TRBJ1-2,16,CASSLEWVARSYGYTF
TRBV11-1,TRBJ1-2,12,CASSLETESYTF
TRBV20-1,TRBJ2-5,14,CSARARGLRETQYF
TRBV3-1,TRBJ2-2,14,CASSLQGGVGELFF
TRBV12-3/TRBV12-4,TRBJ1-5,14,CASRAAVSNQPQHF
TRBV27,TRBJ2-1,14,CASSTPTGANEQFF